Given below is one TCR beta chain in context. This receptor's antigen is unknown. No clone much larger than this one lies a single base away; base qualities are absent. Within the sample, other DNA sequences also encode this same CDR3. Receptor libraries were prepared by the immunoSEQ multiplex PCR assay. For the multiplex PCR, a mixture combining 60 forward primers for TCR Vbeta segments and 13 reverse primers for TCR Jbeta segments was used. A multiplex PCR assay on genomic DNA amplified the CDR3 region of rearranged TCR beta genes. The amplified TCR beta libraries were sequenced on the Illumina HiSeq System as 87-base-pair reads. The authors' pipeline ran thus. Across the 500 to 700 repertoires, a later analysis counted 80 million or so unique TCR beta chains, around 11 million of which were shared by at least two donors. Raw reads were error-corrected and collapsed into unique sequences by a nearest-neighbor algorithm in which closely related sequences were merged to remove PCR and sequencing errors. V, D and J gene segments were assigned by aligning CDR3 sequences to IMGT reference sequences. For a sequence to be retained, at least a six-nucleotide match to both a V gene segment and a J gene segment was required. A rearrangement counted as productive if the CDR3 had no stop codons and remained in frame with V and J, and every other rearrangement counted as non-productive. Following IMGT convention, CDR3 was defined as the stretch from the second conserved V-encoded cysteine up to the conserved J-encoded phenylalanine. In an earlier analysis of around 540 of the donors, sequences lacking an unambiguous match to a single V gene segment were excluded. An earlier analysis of about 590 of the donors classified V segments as functional when productive rearrangements were above 56.7% and as segregating when the standard deviation between donors was above 5%. To diagnose cytomegalovirus status from the catalog of TCR beta chain sequences, a statistical classification framework was built. A later analysis assigned V and J genes by comparing TCR nucleotide sequences with IMGT/GENE-DB human TR gene sequences. The TCRdist pipeline was used in a later analysis to assign CDR3 sequences and most-parsimonious VDJ recombination scenarios. In a later analysis, each TCR beta chain was defined by its CDR3 amino acid sequence together with its V-gene family, and reads without a unique V-gene family were excluded. To address suspected cross-contamination and a sequencing artifact, a later analysis removed approximately 590 highly shared, low-generation-probability nucleotide sequences. For each public chain, a later analysis derived a clonal expansion index from normalized ranks of inferred template counts within each repertoire. Generation probabilities in a later analysis came from a VDJ recombination model fitted to out-of-frame rearrangements, and those results were checked against IGoR. Hypergeometric tests were used in a later analysis to score TCR-TCR, TCR-HLA and TCR-CMV co-occurrence, with a repertoire-size bias correction applied to the TCR pairs. A later analysis estimated false discovery rates by permuting HLA or CMV assignments 20 times. In a later analysis, co-occurring TCRs were grouped using DBSCAN, and TCRdist sequence similarity was added for clustering within HLA-allele-positive subsets. Co-occurrence clustering excluded repertoires with fewer than 30,000 or more than 120,000 public chains, plus five with anomalous nucleotide sharing. Here the immuneACCESS table is served through TCRdb, limited to in-frame sequences with V and J called. Missing clones are a known gap in these copies; in checked studies unresolved V genes cover under half, and the rest lacks a known reason. The V and J calls and clone size come from that table; D and trimming were worked out from the DNA. In this sample the table shows about 140,000 clones, around 81% of which occur a single time. The top ten clones comprise around 2.5% of the sample.

The cohort consisted of some 730 healthy bone marrow donors. All cohort members were sampled while nominally healthy, although unrecorded immune exposures were likely present. The donor was CMV seronegative and belonged to the group of 352 seronegative cohort members. Each donor provided a peripheral blood sample, and peripheral blood mononuclear cells were used for TCR beta sequencing. The Qiagen DNeasy Blood Extraction Kit was used to extract genomic DNA from the blood cell samples. The germline V gene supplies CDR1 SGHRS and CDR2 YFSETQ. Trimming takes 0 bases off V and 2 bases off J; junction bases not matched to a gene: 1. The cysteine opens and the phenylalanine closes a CDR3 of 15 amino acids. The entry retains the CDR3 DNA only, 45 bases that are in frame from base 1. The data were taken from a study of cytomegalovirus exposure and HLA in healthy donors (dated by TCRdb to the late 2010s). Background on the whole study: An earlier analysis of 550 to 700 of the donors reported more than 250 Gb of sequence data and roughly 110 million unique TCR beta sequences from 190 million or so T cells. Of the approximately 400 genotyped donors, less than 85% were placed in the genetic ancestry cluster associated with self-reported Caucasian donors. The study profiled the T cell repertoires of 666 subjects by immunosequencing and related them to cytomegalovirus serostatus. Every repertoire in the discovery cohort had been generated on one and the same sequencing platform. On average, 235,054 unique TCR beta nucleotide sequences were sequenced per donor among 350 to 400 genotyped donors of the cohort, with about 19% of those sequences being non-productive. In addition to the first cohort of several hundred subjects, a separate validation cohort of approximately 110 different subjects was used. A later analysis re-analyzed previously published TCR beta repertoires from 500 to 700 donors and added high-resolution HLA genotyping to study TCR occurrence patterns. Genome-wide SNP genotypes for about 65% of the 666 donors were used in a later genetic analysis, which treated that subset as a discovery cohort. Because of strong linkage in the cohort, roughly five DR-DQ haplotypes were treated as single units for association and clustering. HLA typing covered class I and class II loci at four-digit resolution. Rather than drawing on any new phenotypic data, the later analysis identified candidate immune exposures from TCR beta sequences and the way those sequences occurred across donors. Donor age, sex, ethnicity and CMV serostatus were compiled together with the repertoire data. Typing coverage differed by locus: A, B, C, DRB1 and DQB1 were typed in roughly 620-630 donors, DQA1 in 522, DPA1 in 600 to 610, and DPB1 in roughly 470. An early release covering roughly 640 HLA-typed donors comprised approximately 300 gigabases of sequencing data and about 90 million unique TCR sequences. The study aimed to test whether cataloging public T cell receptors could reveal signatures of past pathogen exposure. High-throughput TCR immunosequencing, statistical association of individual TCRs with disease status, and machine learning were combined to predict cytomegalovirus infection status. In an earlier analysis of a few hundred of the donors, high-throughput TCR beta sequencing was used to judge whether each TCR beta V gene segment behaved as functional or pseudogenic. The paper as a whole reports these results and caveats: According to the authors, the approach could potentially be generalized to other disease states and immunological phenotypes. According to a later genetic analysis, donors in an Asian-associated ancestry cluster had fewer N-insertions in productive TCRs than the approximately 610-donor mean. In a later analysis, the rate of TCR association differed among HLA loci, with DRB1 alleles having the most associated TCRs and HLA-C alleles having the fewest. In a later analysis, HLA-associated TCR beta chains were found to be more clonally expanded and to have lower generation probabilities than equally common non-associated chains. Because HLA typing was missing for some donors at each locus, association tests included only the typed subset. Strong co-occurrence of HLA alleles, especially DR and DQ, made assigning TCR associations to individual alleles difficult. In a later genetic analysis, a missense DCLRE1C variant was associated with V-gene and J-gene trimming of TCR beta chains, and the association was replicated in an independent cohort. In both the original and validation cohorts, the classifier was reported to diagnose cytomegalovirus status with high specificity and sensitivity. In vitro tests confirmed that three of the cytomegalovirus-associated TCR beta chains recognize cytomegalovirus antigens. Linkage disequilibrium might explain the correlated functional status among segregating V segments, but an unknown experimental factor could not be excluded. Seventeen rarely observed V segments, including chromosome 9 orphons, were excluded from the earlier analysis of about 610 of the donors because counts were too low. A later analysis found that most CMV-associated TCR beta chains appeared HLA-restricted, with HLA associations seemingly driven largely by CMV exposure. A cluster of highly shared sequence variants was judged likely to represent a technical artifact of the sequencing pipeline. In a later analysis, several top co-occurrence clusters were reported to appear linked to parvovirus B19, influenza, CMV and Epstein-Barr virus. While some public TCRs were present in many individuals, most TCR sequences turned up only very rarely across donors. Sequencing depth was assumed to be roughly uniform across donors in the presence/absence analyses, though that assumption may not hold. Only TCR beta chains were sequenced in this cohort, and the absence of alpha or paired-chain data limited detectable features. The only immune exposure information available for the cohort was CMV serostatus. A later analysis associated 15,000 to 20,000 TCR beta sequences with specific HLA alleles at a false discovery rate of 0.05. Broadly in line with IMGT annotations, most TCR beta V segments showed up in productive rearrangements about 87% or about 30% of the time in an earlier analysis of roughly 590 of the donors. A further reported finding was that TCR beta sequences accurately predicted the HLA-A and HLA-B alleles for most subjects in the first cohort. The 87-base-pair reads could not distinguish some IMGT-functional V segments, including TRBV6-2 and TRBV6-3, so those segments were excluded. The study listed 164 TCR beta chains as associated with cytomegalovirus.

The chain links TRBV5-1 with TRBJ2-5; the junction holds 10 bases that match TRBD2. This TCR was recovered from a man aged 45-60 years in good health and CMV-seronegative. The sample taken for sequencing was PBMCs. The CDR3 corresponds to CASSLGSGGQETQYF. Read as DNA, the sequence is TGCGCCAGCAGCTTGGGTAGCGGGGGGCAAGAGACCCAGTACTTC.